One TCR beta chain is described in this entry. This specimen belongs to a study of blood T cell repertoires in COVID-19. Ages ranged from about 18 to 89 years, with residence in approximately 25 US areas. With 10 bases clipped from V and 3 bases from J, the junction kept 10 bases outside the gene matches. Germline V gene data show CDR1 as MDHEN and CDR2 as SYDVKM. The CDR3 covers 15 residues. Authors' data handling: Reference gene primer amplification gave estimated nucleated cell counts. Only in-frame clones appear in the TCRdb table, and some are missing; sequencing was by immunoSEQ multiplex PCR. V and J calls and clone size are copied from that table; D and trimming were computed from the DNA. The data show some 490,000 clones, approximately 86% seen once.

The receptor was derived from an older woman who had recovered from COVID-19. The gene calls are TRBV28 and TRBJ1-5; 9 bases are a match to TRBD1. Sequenced sample: PBMCs or T cells enriched from blood (not recorded which). CDR3 nucleotides: TGTGCCACCTTCCCCCGGGACAGGGTCAATCAGCCCCAGCATTTT. This translates into CATFPRDRVNQPQHF.